A single sample is the source of the 17 T cell receptor beta chains below, sequenced in a study of blood T cell repertoires in COVID-19. Measured with immunoSEQ multiplex PCR; TCRdb has only the in-frame clones, and not every one. Of approximately 360,000 clones listed, 83% are singletons. Sequencing was performed on PBMCs or T cells enriched from blood (not recorded which). These TCRs come from a woman aged 45 to 65 who had recovered from COVID-19.

This chain links TRBV5-4 with TRBJ1-2; 10 nucleotides line up with TRBD1. Trimming at V came to 4 bases and at J to 6 bases, leaving 15 bases not matched to a gene. This CDR3 comprises 17 residues. Germline CDR1 and CDR2: SGHNT and YYREEE (reference sequence). CDR3 in amino acids: CASSRRDRGVGKDGYTF. The CDR3 DNA is TGTGCCAGCAGCCGGCGGGACAGGGGCGTCGGTAAGGATGGCTACACCTTC.

The chain carries TRBV6-5 and TRBJ2-1, with D uncertain. Per the germline V gene, CDR1 is MNHEY and CDR2 is SVGAGI. The CDR3 sequence is 12 residues long. Trimming left V 9 bases short and J 4 bases short, with 10 bases between. The CDR3 sequence is CASQLVYNEQFF. Here the CDR3 DNA reads TGTGCCAGTCAGTTGGTATACAATGAGCAGTTCTTC.

The J gene is TRBJ1-2, the V gene TRBV6-5; 9 bases agree with TRBD1. This CDR3 region has 13 residues. Germline V gene sequence: CDR1 MNHEY, CDR2 SVGAGI. The ends lost 7 bases at V and 7 bases at J; junction bases unmatched: 7. Written as DNA, the CDR3 is TGTGCCAGCAAAAAACAGGGGGCAGGTGGCTACACCTTC. Protein: CASKKQGAGGYTF.

V gene TRBV4-3 combines with J gene TRBJ2-1; maybe TRBD1 (6 bases). CDR3 length: 15 residues. V was pared by 1 base and J by 8 bases, with 15 bases between. Germline V gene data show CDR1 as LGHNA and CDR2 as YSLEER. CDR3 sequence: CASSQGLGARDEQFF. In DNA, the CDR3 is TGCGCCAGCAGCCAAGGGTTGGGGGCTCGGGATGAGCAGTTCTTC.

The gene calls are TRBV7-8 and TRBJ1-5, with 8 positions matching TRBD1. Germline V gene lookup returns CDR1 SGHVS and CDR2 FQNEAQ. V dropped 3 bases and J dropped 4; count of bases not matched to a gene: 8. This CDR3 is built from 16 residues. CDR3 in amino acids: CASSLSPRGLNQPQHF. The DNA for the CDR3 is TGTGCCAGCAGCTTGTCGCCCAGGGGGCTAAATCAGCCCCAGCATTTT. The whole variable domain, filled in from reference TRBV7-8 and TRBJ1-5, reads GAGVSQSPRYKVAKRGQDVALRCDPISGHVSLFWYQQALGQGPEFLTYFQNEAQLDKSGLPSDRFFAERPEGSVSTLKIQRTQQEDSAVYLCASSLSPRGLNQPQHFGDGTRLSIL.

This chain connects TRBV11-1 to TRBJ2-5, with D possibly being TRBD2 (6 bases). Trimming stripped 4 bases from V and 4 bases from J, with 16 bases between. The CDR3 totals 15 residues. Looked up from germline, CDR1 is SGHAT and CDR2 is FQDESV (reference sequence). CDR3 sequence reads: CASSSSRTNGETQYF. CDR3 nucleotides: TGTGCCAGCAGCTCTTCCCGGACTAACGGAGAGACCCAGTACTTC. Variable domain in full (rest from reference TRBV11-1 and TRBJ2-5): EAEVAQSPRYKITEKSQAVAFWCDPISGHATLYWYRQILGQGPELLVQFQDESVVDDSQLPKDRFSAERLKGVDSTLKIQPAELGDSAMYLCASSSSRTNGETQYFGPGTRLLVL.

This clone showed up just once. J is TRBJ1-1 and V is TRBV30, with D maybe TRBD1 (5 bases). Germline CDR1 is GTSNPN and CDR2 is SVGIG (reference sequence). The CDR3 is 13 amino acids. Trimming took 0 bases from V and 1 from J, leaving 6 bases between them. The CDR3 is CAWSVGQNTEAFF. In DNA form, the CDR3 reads TGTGCCTGGAGTGTGGGGCAGAACACTGAAGCTTTCTTT.

The chain carries TRBV6-5 and TRBJ1-4, with TRBD1 as a possible D gene (5 bases). The germline gives CDR1 MNHEY, CDR2 SVGAGI. The V gene lost 6 bases and the J gene lost 5 bases, with 16 bases spanning the gap. CDR3 length: 15 residues. CDR3 coding DNA: TGTGCCAGCAGGGACCCAGGGTTAGGGAATGAAAAACTGTTTTTT. Its translation: CASRDPGLGNEKLFF.

The table lists this clone with a count of one. V is TRBV6-4 and J is TRBJ2-2, with 8 bases fitting TRBD1. This CDR3 region has 15 residues. Per the germline V gene, CDR1 is MRHNA and CDR2 is SNTAGT. With 0 bases clipped from V and 5 bases from J, the junction kept 2 bases outside the gene matches. CDR3 protein: CASSDSGTGTGELFF. In DNA form, the CDR3 reads TGTGCCAGCAGTGACTCCGGGACAGGAACCGGGGAGCTGTTTTTT.

The chain combines TRBV5-1 with TRBJ2-1, with 8 bases matching TRBD2. After removal of 8 bases from V and 0 bases from J, the junction contained 7 bases not matched to a gene. Looked up from germline, CDR1 is SGHRS and CDR2 is YFSETQ. The CDR3 length is 15 residues. The DNA for the CDR3 is TGCGCCAGGAAACTAGCGGTGAGCTCCTACAATGAGCAGTTCTTC. This translates into CARKLAVSSYNEQFF.

The chain combines TRBV10-3 with TRBJ1-6; 8 bases line up with TRBD1. CDR1 and CDR2 (germline): ENHRY, SYGVKD. CDR3 size: 17 residues. V lost 4 bases, J lost 4 bases, and 9 bases stayed unmatched. DNA for the CDR3: TGTGCCATCAGTGGTGACGGGACAGGCATTTATAATTCACCCCTCCACTTT. Protein: CAISGDGTGIYNSPLHF.

This clone is a singleton in its sample. The genes are TRBV9 and TRBJ1-3, with a tentative D call TRBD1 (5 bases). Germline loops: CDR1 SGDLS, CDR2 YYNGEE. The V end lost 4 bases, the J end lost 0 bases, and 14 bases lay between the germline ends. The CDR3 is 16 amino acids. CDR3 sequence reads: CASSPLGGGSGNTIYF. The DNA of the CDR3 is TGTGCCAGCAGCCCCTTGGGGGGAGGCTCTGGAAACACCATATATTTT.

V is TRBV7-7 and J is TRBJ2-2; D unresolved. Between the trimmed V and J ends, which lost 0 bases and 4 bases, there was a span of 12 bases. The germline CDR1 and CDR2 sequences are SSHAT and FNYEAQ (reference sequence). The CDR3 has 16 amino acids. The CDR3 here is CASSLASQAFTGELFF. CDR3 bases: TGTGCCAGCAGCTTAGCGTCCCAGGCTTTCACCGGGGAGCTGTTTTTT.

The chain has TRBV5-1 and TRBJ2-2, with TRBD2 identical over 7 bases. CDR1 and CDR2 from the germline V gene are SGHRS and YFSETQ. The CDR3 consists of 15 residues. The trim removed 3 bases at V and 6 bases at J, leaving 8 bases unmatched. The CDR3 coding sequence is TGCGCCAGCAGCTCCTCGGGAGGTCCACCCGGGGAGCTGTTTTTT. It specifies CASSSSGGPPGELFF.

The chain recombines TRBV5-3 with TRBJ2-1; D gene ambiguous. TRBV5-3 is an ORF; its function is uncertain. This CDR3 is built from 11 residues. With 6 bases removed from V and 4 bases from J, the gap between germline ends came to 5 bases. The CDR3 here is CARTVYNEQFF. The CDR3, as DNA: TGTGCCAGAACCGTGTACAATGAGCAGTTCTTC.

The chain has TRBV18 and TRBJ1-1, with a tentative D call TRBD1 (5 bases). The germline V gene encodes CDR1 KGHSH and CDR2 LQKENI. V lost 11 bases and J 5 bases, leaving 15 bases between the germline ends. The CDR3 has 12 amino acids. The CDR3 protein is CAAAGLVTEAFF. The CDR3 DNA is TGTGCCGCGGCAGGGCTTGTGACTGAAGCTTTCTTT.

Regarding this clone: Distinct nucleotide sequences in the sample also encode this CDR3. V is TRBV7-8 and J is TRBJ1-1, with D unclear. V shed 1 base and J shed 1 base, with 4 bases lying between them. This CDR3 contains 13 residues. CDR1 SGHVS and CDR2 FQNEAQ come from the germline V gene. The CDR3 region is CASSLVRNTEAFF. In DNA form, the CDR3 reads TGTGCCAGCAGCTTAGTTAGGAACACTGAAGCTTTCTTT.